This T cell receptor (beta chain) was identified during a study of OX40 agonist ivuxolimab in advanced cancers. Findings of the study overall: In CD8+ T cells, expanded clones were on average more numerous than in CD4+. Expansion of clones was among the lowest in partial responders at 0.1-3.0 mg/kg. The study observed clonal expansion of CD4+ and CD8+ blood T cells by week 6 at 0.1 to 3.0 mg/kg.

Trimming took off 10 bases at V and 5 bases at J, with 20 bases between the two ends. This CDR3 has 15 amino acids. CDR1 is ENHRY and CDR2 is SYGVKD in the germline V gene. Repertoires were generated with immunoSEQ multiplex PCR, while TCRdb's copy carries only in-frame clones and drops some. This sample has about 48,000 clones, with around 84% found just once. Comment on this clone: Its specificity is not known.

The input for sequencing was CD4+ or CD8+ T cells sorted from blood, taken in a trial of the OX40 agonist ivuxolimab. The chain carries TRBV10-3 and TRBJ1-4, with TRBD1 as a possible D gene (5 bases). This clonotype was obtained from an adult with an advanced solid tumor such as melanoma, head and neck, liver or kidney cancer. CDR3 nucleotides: TGTGCCAACCGGGCCTCCCGGGGCTTAAATGAAAAACTGTTTTTT. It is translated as CANRASRGLNEKLFF.